This T cell receptor (beta chain) was recorded in a study of CXCR3-negative and CXCR3-positive naive CD8 T cells. General study findings and limits: Memory, not naive, CXCR3-negative and CXCR3-positive cells differed in TRBV-TRBJ usage. Researchers report that CXCR3-positive naive cells carry more hydrophobic TRB CDR3s than CXCR3-negative naive cells.

The TRB libraries of cDNA were built by UMI-labeled 5' RACE. TCRdb reprocessed the 5' RACE reads and stores each CDR3 protein as one record, lacking DNA. This listing includes about 62,000 distinct CDR3 sequences. Note on this clonotype: Its antigen is unknown.

The germline gives CDR1 SQVTM, CDR2 ANQGSEA. There are 13 residues in the CDR3. Each CD8+ T cell subset was flow-sorted in triplicate. Every sort contained 300,000 cells. This rearrangement joins TRBV29-1 to TRBJ1-2; TCRdb lists TRBD1, though no DNA is available to test this call. The specimen was naive CXCR3- CD8+ T cells from blood. The subset is: CD45RO-CCR7+CD27+CD95- naive CD8+ T cells lacking CXCR3 (TNR3-). This sequence was found in a human donor in good health. Some clones in this sample may be carry-over from other donors' samples. This CDR3 reads CSVGPQGEYGYTF. The complete variable domain, with remaining parts taken from reference TRBV29-1 and TRBJ1-2, reads SAVISQKPSRDICQRGTSLTIQCQVDSQVTMMFWYRQQPGQSLTLIATANQGSEATYESGFVIDKFPISRPNLTFSTLTVSNMSPEDSSIYLCSVGPQGEYGYTFGSGTRLTVV.